What follows are 10 T cell receptor beta chains derived from one specimen sequenced in a study of T cell responses to AZD1222 COVID-19 vaccine. Sequencing used immunoSEQ multiplex PCR; TCRdb keeps in-frame clones, though not all of them. The sample includes roughly 120,000 clones, about 90% of them seen just once. The sequenced sample was peripheral blood, obtained 28 days after the second AZD1222 dose. Receptors were obtained from an adult who received the AZD1222 COVID-19 vaccine.

The CDR3 reads CASSTGGASYEQYF. CDR3 sequence (DNA): TGTGCCAGTAGTACAGGGGGCGCCTCCTACGAGCAGTACTTC. The chain uses TRBV19 and TRBJ2-7; TRBD1 aligns across 8 bases. The CDR3 is made up of 14 amino acids. Trimming cost V 4 bases and J 0 bases; bases outside gene matches: 2. The germline gives CDR1 LNHDA, CDR2 SQIVND (reference sequence).

This chain uses TRBV2 with TRBJ2-1, with D tentatively TRBD1 (6 bases). The CDR3 has 15 residues. V was shortened by 6 bases and J by 4 bases, with 16 bases between the two germline ends. Germline loops: CDR1 SNHLY, CDR2 FYNNEI. CDR3 DNA: TGTGCCAGCAGGCCGGGGACAACTACTTACAATGAGCAGTTCTTC. This sequence encodes CASRPGTTTYNEQFF.

This clone appeared a single time. The rearrangement uses TRBV11-3 and TRBJ2-2; TRBD1 is a possible D gene (7 bases). The CDR3 runs 19 residues. The ends were cut back, 4 bases at V and 1 base at J, with 22 bases in the middle. The germline V gene encodes CDR1 SGHNT and CDR2 YENEEA. CDR3 DNA sequence: TGTGCCAGCAGCTCGAGAGTGGAGGGCAGGGGGGAGAACACCGGGGAGCTGTTTTTT. Its protein is CASSSRVEGRGENTGELFF.

CDR3 sequence reads: CASSMGLNYGYTF. Here the CDR3 DNA reads TGTGCCAGCAGCATGGGGCTTAACTATGGCTACACCTTC. The chain has TRBV5-6 and TRBJ1-2; tentative D call: TRBD1 (5 bases). Germline V lookup: CDR1 SGHDT, CDR2 YYEEEE. There are 13 residues in the CDR3. V was trimmed by 4 bases and J by 1 base, leaving 8 bases between them.

This clone showed up just a few times. The V gene is TRBV6-4, the J gene TRBJ2-1; TRBD1 aligns across 9 bases. J was trimmed by 3 bases and V by 4 bases; bases with no gene match: 4. The germline V gene encodes CDR1 MRHNA and CDR2 SNTAGT. This CDR3 region has 15 residues. The CDR3 spells CASSAQTGGYNEQFF. CDR3 DNA sequence: TGTGCCAGCAGTGCGCAGACAGGGGGCTACAATGAGCAGTTCTTC.

The rearrangement joins TRBV24-1 to TRBJ1-5; 7 bases align to TRBD1. J lost 7 bases, V lost 2 bases, and 4 bases had no gene match. Germline CDR1 and CDR2: KGHDR and SFDVKD. The CDR3 loop spans 14 amino acids. CDR3 DNA sequence: TGTGCCACCAGTGATTGGGGACAGCGCCAGCCCCAGCATTTT. Amino acid sequence: CATSDWGQRQPQHF.

The genes are TRBV5-5 and TRBJ2-3; D remains unclear. V lost 0 bases and J 1 base, leaving 9 bases between the germline ends. There are 15 residues in the CDR3. Germline CDR1 reads SGHKS; CDR2 reads YYEKEE (reference sequence). CDR3 sequence reads: CASSLAAWGTDTQYF. The CDR3 region has the DNA TGTGCCAGCAGCTTGGCCGCATGGGGCACAGATACGCAGTATTTT.

The chain recombines TRBV9 with TRBJ2-7; 12 positions agree with TRBD1. The CDR3 covers 16 residues. Germline CDR1 SGDLS, CDR2 YYNGEE. With V trimmed by 4 bases and J by 7 bases, 12 bases remained unmatched. The CDR3 spells CASSSRTGQGAWEQYF. The CDR3 bases are TGTGCCAGCAGCTCTCGGACGGGACAGGGGGCATGGGAGCAGTACTTC.

V is TRBV14 and J is TRBJ1-4; no clear D. This CDR3 comprises 14 residues. Germline V gene data show CDR1 as SGHDN and CDR2 as FVKESK. Trimming removed 0 bases from V and 8 bases from J, with 10 bases in between. The CDR3 DNA reads as TGTGCCAGCAGCCAAGAGGCCTCTGCGGAAAAACTGTTTTTT. Protein product: CASSQEASAEKLFF.

The chain carries TRBV19 and TRBJ2-1, with D tentatively TRBD1 (6 bases). V lost 3 bases to trimming and J lost 6 bases, with 18 bases between them. The CDR3 loop spans 16 amino acids. CDR1 and CDR2 (germline): LNHDA, SQIVND (reference sequence). The CDR3 nucleotides are TGTGCCAGTAGTATTCTACAGGGTCCCCCCCCCAATGAGCAGTTCTTC. Encoded protein: CASSILQGPPPNEQFF.